Each of the 8 T cell receptor beta chains below was sequenced from the same sample in a study of control samples from healthy donors and cancer patients. Clones were sequenced by immunoSEQ multiplex PCR, and TCRdb holds only the in-frame ones, with some missing. Of 130,000 to 150,000 clones in the sample, 92% were seen once. What was sequenced was blood. The receptors shown here come from a man between 25 and 39 years old in good health.

The V gene is TRBV6-5, the J gene TRBJ2-5, with 7 bases matching TRBD2. Germline V lookup: CDR1 MNHEY, CDR2 SVGAGI. V was clipped by 8 bases and J by 6 bases; unmatched bases: 15. The CDR3 spans 15 residues. The CDR3 DNA is TGTGCCAGCCAGGCGGTAGCGGGCCCCGGGCAGACCCAGTACTTC. Its translation: CASQAVAGPGQTQYF.

This clone occurred once. The CDR3 here is CASLQGYTEAFF. In DNA form, the CDR3 reads TGTGCCAGCCTGCAGGGGTACACTGAAGCTTTCTTT. The chain has TRBV12-3 or TRBV12-4 and TRBJ1-1; D possibly corresponds to TRBD1 (6 bases). Trimming removed 8 bases at V and 3 bases at J, with 10 bases between. This CDR3 spans 12 amino acids.

V and J are TRBV19 and TRBJ1-1; 8 bases align to TRBD1. In germline, CDR1 is LNHDA, CDR2 SQIVND (reference sequence). Trimming at V came to 5 bases and at J to 11 bases, leaving 4 bases not matched to a gene. This CDR3 has 11 residues. This CDR3 reads CASSPDREAFF. The DNA for the CDR3 is TGTGCCAGTAGTCCGGACAGGGAGGCTTTCTTT. The variable domain in full, with the rest retrieved from reference TRBV19 and TRBJ1-1, is DGGITQSPKYLFRKEGQNVTLSCEQNLNHDAMYWYRQDPGQGLRLIYYSQIVNDFQKGDIAEGYSVSREKKESFPLTVTSAQKNPTAFYLCASSPDREAFFGQGTRLTVV.

The rearrangement uses TRBV7-2 and TRBJ2-7; tentative D call: TRBD2 (6 bases). The CDR3 has 13 amino acids. Trimming left V 4 bases short and J 2 bases short, with 9 bases between. CDR1 SGHTA and CDR2 FQGNSA come from the germline V gene. The CDR3 reads CASSWGEPYEQYF. CDR3 nucleotides: TGTGCCAGCAGCTGGGGGGAGCCCTACGAGCAGTACTTC. The full variable domain, completed using reference TRBV7-2 and TRBJ2-7, is GAGVSQSPSNKVTEKGKDVELRCDPISGHTALYWYRQSLGQGLEFLIYFQGNSAPDKSGLPSDRFSAERTGGSVSTLTIQRTQQEDSAVYLCASSWGEPYEQYFGPGTRLTVT.

This chain connects TRBV27 to TRBJ2-1, with D possibly being TRBD2 (6 bases). CDR3 length: 17 residues. V lost 5 bases and J lost 0, with 17 bases in between. CDR1 is MNHEY and CDR2 is SMNVEV in the germline V gene (reference sequence). CDR3 amino acids: CASSNVSGHSSYNEQFF. CDR3 bases: TGTGCCAGCAGTAACGTTAGCGGACACAGCTCCTACAATGAGCAGTTCTTC.

Concerning this clone itself: Different DNA sequences within this sample yield the same CDR3. The chain links TRBV29-1 to TRBJ2-5, with D unclear. Germline V gene lookup returns CDR1 SQVTM and CDR2 ANQGSEA. The CDR3 has 12 residues. Trimming pared 6 bases from V and 2 bases from J, leaving 10 bases between. The CDR3, as DNA: TGCAGCGTGAACAGAGCACAAGAGACCCAGTACTTC. Amino acid sequence: CSVNRAQETQYF.

The V gene is TRBV14, the J gene TRBJ2-1, with 7 nucleotides matching TRBD2. CDR3 length: 16 residues. V lost 0 bases, J lost 5 bases, and 7 bases stayed unmatched. The germline gives CDR1 SGHDN, CDR2 FVKESK. CDR3 in amino acids: CASSQEGLPSHNEQFF. The CDR3 DNA follows: TGTGCCAGCAGCCAAGAGGGACTACCATCACACAATGAGCAGTTCTTC.

This chain joins TRBV11-3 and TRBJ2-3; D gene unclear. The CDR3 has 15 amino acids. Germline V gives CDR1 SGHNT, CDR2 YENEEA. V was trimmed by 4 bases and J by 0 bases, leaving 11 bases between them. The CDR3 here is CASSSPRQSTDTQYF. The CDR3 DNA follows: TGTGCCAGCAGCTCCCCTCGGCAGAGCACAGATACGCAGTATTTT.